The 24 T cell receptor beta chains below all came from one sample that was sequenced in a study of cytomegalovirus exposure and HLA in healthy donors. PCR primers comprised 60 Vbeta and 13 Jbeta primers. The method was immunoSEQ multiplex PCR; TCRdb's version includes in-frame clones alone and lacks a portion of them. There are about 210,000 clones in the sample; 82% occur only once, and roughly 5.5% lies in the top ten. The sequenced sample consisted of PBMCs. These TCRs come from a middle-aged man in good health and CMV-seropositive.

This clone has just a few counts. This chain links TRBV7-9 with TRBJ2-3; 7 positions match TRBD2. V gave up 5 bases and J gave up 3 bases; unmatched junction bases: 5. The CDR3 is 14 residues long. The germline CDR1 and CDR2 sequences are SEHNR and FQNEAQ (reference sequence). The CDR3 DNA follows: TGTGCCAGCAGCGCGGGAGTGGAAACAGATACGCAGTATTTT. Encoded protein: CASSAGVETDTQYF.

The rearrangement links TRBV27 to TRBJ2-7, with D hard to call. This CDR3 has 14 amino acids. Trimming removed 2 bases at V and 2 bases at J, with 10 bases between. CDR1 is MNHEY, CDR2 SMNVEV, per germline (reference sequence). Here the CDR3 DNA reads TGTGCCAGCAGTTTAAGTGGCGACACCTACGAGCAGTACTTC. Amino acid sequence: CASSLSGDTYEQYF.

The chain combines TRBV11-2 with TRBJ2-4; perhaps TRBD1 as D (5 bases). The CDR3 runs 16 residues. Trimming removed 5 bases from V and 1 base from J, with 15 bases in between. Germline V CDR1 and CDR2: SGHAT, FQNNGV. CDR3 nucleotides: TGTGCCAGCAGCATCAGGGTCGTTGCGGCCAAAAACATTCAGTACTTC. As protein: CASSIRVVAAKNIQYF.

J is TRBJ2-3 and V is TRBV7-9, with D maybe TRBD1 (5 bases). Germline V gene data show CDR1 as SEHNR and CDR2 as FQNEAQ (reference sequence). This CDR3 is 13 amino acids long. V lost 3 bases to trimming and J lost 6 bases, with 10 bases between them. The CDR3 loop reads CASSLMGQDTQYF. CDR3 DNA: TGTGCCAGCAGCTTGATGGGGCAGGATACGCAGTATTTT.

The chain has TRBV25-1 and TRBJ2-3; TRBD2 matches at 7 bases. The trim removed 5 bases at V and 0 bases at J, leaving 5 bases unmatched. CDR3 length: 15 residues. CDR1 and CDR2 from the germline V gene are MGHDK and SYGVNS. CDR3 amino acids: CASSKSGASTDTQYF. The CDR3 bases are TGTGCCAGCAGTAAAAGCGGGGCTAGCACAGATACGCAGTATTTT.

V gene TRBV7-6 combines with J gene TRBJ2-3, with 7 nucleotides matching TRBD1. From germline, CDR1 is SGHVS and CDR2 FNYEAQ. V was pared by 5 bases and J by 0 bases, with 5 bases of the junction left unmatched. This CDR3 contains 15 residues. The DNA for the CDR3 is TGTGCCAGCAGCCCGACAGGGTTTAGCACAGATACGCAGTATTTT. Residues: CASSPTGFSTDTQYF.

CDR3: CATSRGKGSRSYNEQFF. The CDR3 DNA reads TGTGCCACCAGCAGAGGAAAGGGGTCTCGCTCCTACAATGAGCAGTTCTTC. The V call is TRBV15, the J call TRBJ2-1; D may be TRBD1 (5 bases). Germline V gene data show CDR1 as LNHNV and CDR2 as YYDKDF (reference sequence). V gave up 1 base and J gave up 0 bases, with 13 bases separating them. The CDR3 loop spans 17 amino acids.

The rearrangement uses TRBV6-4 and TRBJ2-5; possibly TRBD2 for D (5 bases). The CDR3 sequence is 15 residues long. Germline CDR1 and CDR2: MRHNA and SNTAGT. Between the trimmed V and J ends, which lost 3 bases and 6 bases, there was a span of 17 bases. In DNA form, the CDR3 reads TGTGCCAGCAGTGAGGAGGCGGTAGCTGAAAAGACCCAGTACTTC. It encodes CASSEEAVAEKTQYF.

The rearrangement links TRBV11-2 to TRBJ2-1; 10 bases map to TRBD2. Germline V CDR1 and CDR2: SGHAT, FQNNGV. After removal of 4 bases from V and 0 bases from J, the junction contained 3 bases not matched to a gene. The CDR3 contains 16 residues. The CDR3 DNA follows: TGTGCCAGCAGCTGGACTAGCGGATACTCCTACAATGAGCAGTTCTTC. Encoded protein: CASSWTSGYSYNEQFF.

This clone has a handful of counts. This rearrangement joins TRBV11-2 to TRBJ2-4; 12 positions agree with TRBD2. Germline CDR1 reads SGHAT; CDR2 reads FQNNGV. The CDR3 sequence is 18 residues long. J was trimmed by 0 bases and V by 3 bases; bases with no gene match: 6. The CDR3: CASSFLTSGGLAKNIQYF. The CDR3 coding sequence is TGTGCCAGCAGCTTCCTGACTAGCGGGGGATTAGCCAAAAACATTCAGTACTTC. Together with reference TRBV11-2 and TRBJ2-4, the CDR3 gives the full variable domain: EAGVAQSPRYKIIEKRQSVAFWCNPISGHATLYWYQQILGQGPKLLIQFQNNGVVDDSQLPKDRFSAERLKGVDSTLKIQPAKLEDSAVYLCASSFLTSGGLAKNIQYFGAGTRLSVL.

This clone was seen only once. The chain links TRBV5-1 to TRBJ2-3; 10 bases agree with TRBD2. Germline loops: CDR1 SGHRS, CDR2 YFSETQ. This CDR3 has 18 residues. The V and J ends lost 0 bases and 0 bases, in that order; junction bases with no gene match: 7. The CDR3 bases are TGCGCCAGCAGCTTGGCCGCAACTAGCGGGGCTAGCACAGATACGCAGTATTTT. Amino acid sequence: CASSLAATSGASTDTQYF.

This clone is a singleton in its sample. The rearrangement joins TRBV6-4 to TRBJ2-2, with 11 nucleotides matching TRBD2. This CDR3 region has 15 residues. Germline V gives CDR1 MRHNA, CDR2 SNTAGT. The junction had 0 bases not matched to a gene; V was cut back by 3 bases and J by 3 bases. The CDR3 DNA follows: TGTGCCAGCAGTGAGGGACTAGCGGACACCGGGGAGCTGTTTTTT. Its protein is CASSEGLADTGELFF.

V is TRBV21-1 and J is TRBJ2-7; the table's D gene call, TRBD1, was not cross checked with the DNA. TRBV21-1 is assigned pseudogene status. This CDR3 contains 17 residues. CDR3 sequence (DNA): TGTGCCAGCAGCCCTCGGACAGATCCGTCTCTCCCGTACGAGCAGTACGTC. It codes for CASSPRTDPSLPYEQYV.

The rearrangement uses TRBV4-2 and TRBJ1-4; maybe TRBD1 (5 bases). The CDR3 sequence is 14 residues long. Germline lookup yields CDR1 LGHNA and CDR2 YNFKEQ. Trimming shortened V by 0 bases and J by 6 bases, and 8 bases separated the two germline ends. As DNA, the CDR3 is TGTGCCAGCAGCCAAGACGGGACTTATGAAAAACTGTTTTTT. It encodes CASSQDGTYEKLFF.

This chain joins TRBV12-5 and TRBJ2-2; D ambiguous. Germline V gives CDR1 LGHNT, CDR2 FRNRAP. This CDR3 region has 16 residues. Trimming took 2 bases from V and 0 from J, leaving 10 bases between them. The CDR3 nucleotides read TGTGCTAGTGGTTTGCTGACAAACGCGAACACCGGGGAGCTGTTTTTT. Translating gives CASGLLTNANTGELFF.

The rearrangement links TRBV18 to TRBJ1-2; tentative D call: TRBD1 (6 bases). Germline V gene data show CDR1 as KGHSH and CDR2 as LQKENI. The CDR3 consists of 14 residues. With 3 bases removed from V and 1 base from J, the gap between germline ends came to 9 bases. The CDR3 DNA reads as TGTGCCAGCTCACCTGGACAGAGTAACTATGGCTACACCTTC. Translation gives CASSPGQSNYGYTF. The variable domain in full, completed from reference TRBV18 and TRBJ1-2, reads NAGVMQNPRHLVRRRGQEARLRCSPMKGHSHVYWYRQLPEEGLKFMVYLQKENIIDESGMPKERFSAEFPKEGPSILRIQQVVRGDSAAYFCASSPGQSNYGYTFGSGTRLTVV.

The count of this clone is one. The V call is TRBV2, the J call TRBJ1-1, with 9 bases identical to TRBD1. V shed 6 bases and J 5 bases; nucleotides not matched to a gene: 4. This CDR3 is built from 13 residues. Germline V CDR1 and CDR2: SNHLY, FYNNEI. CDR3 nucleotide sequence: TGTGCCAGCAGCCGACAGGGGGGGACTGAAGCTTTCTTT. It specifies CASSRQGGTEAFF.

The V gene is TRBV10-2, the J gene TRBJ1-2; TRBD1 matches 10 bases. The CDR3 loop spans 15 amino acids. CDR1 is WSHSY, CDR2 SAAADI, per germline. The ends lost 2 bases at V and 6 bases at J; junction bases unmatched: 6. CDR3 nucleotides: TGCGCCAGCAGTGAGACGACAGGGGGCGCGGATGGCTACACCTTC. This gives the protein CASSETTGGADGYTF.

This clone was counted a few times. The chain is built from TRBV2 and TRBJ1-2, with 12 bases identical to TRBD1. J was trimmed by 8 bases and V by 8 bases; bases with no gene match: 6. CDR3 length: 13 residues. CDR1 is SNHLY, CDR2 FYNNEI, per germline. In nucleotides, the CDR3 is TGTGCCAGCCGGGACAGGGGGCTCGTGGGCTACACCTTC. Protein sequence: CASRDRGLVGYTF. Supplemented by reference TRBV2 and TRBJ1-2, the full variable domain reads EPEVTQTPSHQVTQMGQEVILRCVPISNHLYFYWYRQILGQKVEFLVSFYNNEISEKSEIFDDQFSVERPDGSNFTLKIRSTKLEDSAMYFCASRDRGLVGYTFGSGTRLTVV.

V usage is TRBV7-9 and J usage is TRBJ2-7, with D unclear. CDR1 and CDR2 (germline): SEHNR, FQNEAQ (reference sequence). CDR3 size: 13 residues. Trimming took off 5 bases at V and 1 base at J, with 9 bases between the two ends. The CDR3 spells CASSPPGSYEQYV. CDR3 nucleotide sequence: TGTGCCAGCAGCCCACCGGGTTCCTACGAGCAGTACGTC.

The CDR3 spells CAAWDRGRGGNGYTF. The CDR3 DNA follows: TGTGCTGCGTGGGACAGGGGGCGCGGGGGGAATGGCTACACCTTC. The chain is built from TRBV30 and TRBJ1-2; 12 bases are shared with TRBD1. Germline-derived CDR1 and CDR2 are GTSNPN and SVGIG (reference sequence). The CDR3 is 15 amino acids.

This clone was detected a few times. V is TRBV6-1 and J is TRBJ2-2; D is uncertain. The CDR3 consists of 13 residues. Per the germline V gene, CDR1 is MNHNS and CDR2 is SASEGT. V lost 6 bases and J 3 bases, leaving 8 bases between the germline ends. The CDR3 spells CASRRSDTGELFF. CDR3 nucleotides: TGTGCCAGCAGGAGGTCAGACACCGGGGAGCTGTTTTTT.

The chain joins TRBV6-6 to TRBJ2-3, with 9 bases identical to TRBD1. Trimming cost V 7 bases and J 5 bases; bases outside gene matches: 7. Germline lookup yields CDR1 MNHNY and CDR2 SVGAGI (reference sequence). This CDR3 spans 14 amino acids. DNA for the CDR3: TGTGCCAGCATTAAGACAGGGGGTTTAGATACGCAGTATTTT. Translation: CASIKTGGLDTQYF.

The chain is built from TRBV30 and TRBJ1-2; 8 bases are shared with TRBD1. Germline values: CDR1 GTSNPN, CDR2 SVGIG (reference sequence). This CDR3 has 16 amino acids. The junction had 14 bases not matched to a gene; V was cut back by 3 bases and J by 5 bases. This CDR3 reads CAWSLRGGQVLYGYTF. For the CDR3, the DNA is TGTGCCTGGAGCCTTAGGGGGGGACAGGTTCTGTATGGCTACACCTTC.